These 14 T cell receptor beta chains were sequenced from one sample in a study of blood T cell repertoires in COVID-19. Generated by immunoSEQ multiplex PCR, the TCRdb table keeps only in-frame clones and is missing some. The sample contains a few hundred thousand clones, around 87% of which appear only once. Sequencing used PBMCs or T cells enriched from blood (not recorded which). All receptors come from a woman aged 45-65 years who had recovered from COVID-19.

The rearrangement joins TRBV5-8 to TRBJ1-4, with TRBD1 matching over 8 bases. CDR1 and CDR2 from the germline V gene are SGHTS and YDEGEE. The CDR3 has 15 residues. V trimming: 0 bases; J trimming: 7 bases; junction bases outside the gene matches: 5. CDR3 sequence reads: CASSLVQGAPEKLFF. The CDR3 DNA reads TGTGCCAGCAGCTTGGTCCAGGGGGCGCCTGAAAAACTGTTTTTT.

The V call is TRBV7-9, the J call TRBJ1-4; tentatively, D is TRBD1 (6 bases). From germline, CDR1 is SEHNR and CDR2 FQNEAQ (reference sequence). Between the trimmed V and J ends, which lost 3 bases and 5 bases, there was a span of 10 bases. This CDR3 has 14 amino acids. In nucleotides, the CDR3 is TGTGCCAGCAGCTTTCGGACAGCGAATGAAAAACTGTTTTTT. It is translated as CASSFRTANEKLFF.

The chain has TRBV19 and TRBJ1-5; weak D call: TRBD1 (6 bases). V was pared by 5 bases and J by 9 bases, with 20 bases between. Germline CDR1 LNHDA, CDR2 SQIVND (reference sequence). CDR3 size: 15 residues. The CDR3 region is CASSLGTPTTSPQHF. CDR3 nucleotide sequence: TGTGCCAGTAGTTTAGGGACACCAACCACGTCGCCCCAGCATTTT.

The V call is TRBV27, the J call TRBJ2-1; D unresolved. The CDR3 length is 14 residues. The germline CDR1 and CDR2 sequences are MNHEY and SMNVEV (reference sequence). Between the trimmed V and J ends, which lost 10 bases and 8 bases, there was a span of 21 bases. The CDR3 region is CATRGSTPMDEQFF. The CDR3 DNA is TGTGCCACGCGAGGCAGTACCCCTATGGATGAGCAGTTCTTC.

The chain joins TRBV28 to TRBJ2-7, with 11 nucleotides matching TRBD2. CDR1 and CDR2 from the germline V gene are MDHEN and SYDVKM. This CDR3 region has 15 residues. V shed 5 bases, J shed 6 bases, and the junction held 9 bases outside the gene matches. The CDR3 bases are TGTGCCAGCAGTCTACTAGCGGGAGAAGCAGGCGAGCAGTACTTC. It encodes CASSLLAGEAGEQYF.

CDR3 DNA: TGTGCCAGCAGCTCCGACAGGGGCGCAATAGCTTTCTTT. Translation gives CASSSDRGAIAFF. J is TRBJ1-1 and V is TRBV5-6, with 8 bases lining up with TRBD1. V trimming: 3 bases; J trimming: 10 bases; junction bases outside the gene matches: 8. The CDR3 contains 13 residues. Germline V lookup: CDR1 SGHDT, CDR2 YYEEEE.

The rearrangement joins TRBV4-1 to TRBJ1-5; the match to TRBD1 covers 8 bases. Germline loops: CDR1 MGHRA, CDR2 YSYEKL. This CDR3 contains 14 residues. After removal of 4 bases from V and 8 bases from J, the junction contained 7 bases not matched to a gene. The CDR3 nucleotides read TGCGCCAGCAGCCGGGACAGGCTTTTTGAGCCCCAGCATTTT. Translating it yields CASSRDRLFEPQHF.

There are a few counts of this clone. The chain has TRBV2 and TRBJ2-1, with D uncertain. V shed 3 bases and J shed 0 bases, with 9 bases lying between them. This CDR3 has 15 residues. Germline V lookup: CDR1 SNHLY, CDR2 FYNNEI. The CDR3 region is CASSEGTDSYNEQFF. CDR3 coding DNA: TGTGCCAGCAGTGAGGGCACCGACTCCTACAATGAGCAGTTCTTC.

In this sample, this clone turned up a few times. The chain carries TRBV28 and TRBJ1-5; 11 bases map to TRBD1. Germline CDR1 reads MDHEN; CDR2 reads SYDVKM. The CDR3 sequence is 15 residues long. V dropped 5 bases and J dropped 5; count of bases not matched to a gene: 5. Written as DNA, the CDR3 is TGTGCCAGCAGTGGGACAGGGGGGACCCATCAGCCCCAGCATTTT. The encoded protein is CASSGTGGTHQPQHF.

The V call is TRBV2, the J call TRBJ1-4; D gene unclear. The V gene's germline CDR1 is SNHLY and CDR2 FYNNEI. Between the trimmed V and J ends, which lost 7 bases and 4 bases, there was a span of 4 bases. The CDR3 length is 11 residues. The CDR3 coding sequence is TGTGCCAGCAAATATAATGAAAAACTGTTTTTT. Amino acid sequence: CASKYNEKLFF. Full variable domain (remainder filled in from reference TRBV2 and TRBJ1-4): EPEVTQTPSHQVTQMGQEVILRCVPISNHLYFYWYRQILGQKVEFLVSFYNNEISEKSEIFDDQFSVERPDGSNFTLKIRSTKLEDSAMYFCASKYNEKLFFGSGTQLSVL.

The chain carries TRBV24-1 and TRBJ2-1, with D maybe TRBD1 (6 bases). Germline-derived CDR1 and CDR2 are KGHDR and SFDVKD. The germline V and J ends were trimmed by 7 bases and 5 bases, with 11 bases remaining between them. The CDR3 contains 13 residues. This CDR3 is CATSRGTDNEQFF. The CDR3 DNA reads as TGTGCCACCAGCAGGGGAACGGACAATGAGCAGTTCTTC.

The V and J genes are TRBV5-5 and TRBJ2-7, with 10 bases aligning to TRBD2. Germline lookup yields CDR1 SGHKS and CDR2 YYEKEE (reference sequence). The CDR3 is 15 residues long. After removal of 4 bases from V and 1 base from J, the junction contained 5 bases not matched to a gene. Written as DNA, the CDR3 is TGTGCCAGCAGCCCTGGACTAGCGGCATCCTACGAGCAGTACTTC. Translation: CASSPGLAASYEQYF.

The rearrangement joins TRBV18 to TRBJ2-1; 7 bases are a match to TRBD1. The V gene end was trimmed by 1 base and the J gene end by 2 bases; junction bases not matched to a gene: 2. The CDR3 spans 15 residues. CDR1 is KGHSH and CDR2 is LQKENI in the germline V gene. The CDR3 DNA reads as TGTGCCAGCTCACCACGGGACAGTACCTACAATGAGCAGTTCTTC. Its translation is CASSPRDSTYNEQFF.

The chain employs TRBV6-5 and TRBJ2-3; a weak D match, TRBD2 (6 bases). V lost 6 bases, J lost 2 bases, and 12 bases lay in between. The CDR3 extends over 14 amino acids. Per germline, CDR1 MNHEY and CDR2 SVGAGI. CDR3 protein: CASRRDGVTDTQYF. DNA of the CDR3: TGTGCCAGCAGGCGGGACGGAGTCACAGATACGCAGTATTTT.